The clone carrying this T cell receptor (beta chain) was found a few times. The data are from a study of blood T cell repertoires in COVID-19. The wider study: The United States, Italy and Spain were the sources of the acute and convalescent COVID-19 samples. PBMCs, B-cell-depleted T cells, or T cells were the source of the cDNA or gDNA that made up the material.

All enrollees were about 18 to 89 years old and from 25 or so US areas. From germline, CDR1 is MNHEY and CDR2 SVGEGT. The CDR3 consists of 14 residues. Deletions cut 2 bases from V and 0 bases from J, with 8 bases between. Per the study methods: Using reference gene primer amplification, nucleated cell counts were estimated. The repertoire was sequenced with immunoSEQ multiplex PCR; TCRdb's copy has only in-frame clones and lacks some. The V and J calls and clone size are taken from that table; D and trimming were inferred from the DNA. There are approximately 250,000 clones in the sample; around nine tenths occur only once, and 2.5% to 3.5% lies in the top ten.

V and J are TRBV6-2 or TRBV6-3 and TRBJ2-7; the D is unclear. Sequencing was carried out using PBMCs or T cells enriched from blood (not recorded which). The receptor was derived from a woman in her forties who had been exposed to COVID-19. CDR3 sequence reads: CASSYEETSYEQYV. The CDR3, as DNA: TGTGCCAGCAGTTACGAGGAGACCTCCTACGAGCAGTACGTC.